Listed below are T cell receptor beta chains from one sample, sequenced in a study of blood T cell repertoires in COVID-19. Sequencing was performed with immunoSEQ multiplex PCR; in TCRdb, only in-frame clones are kept and a portion is missing. This table holds about 190,000 clones, around 84% found once. The source material was PBMCs or T cells enriched from blood (not recorded which). All receptors derive from a woman in her twenties or thirties who had recovered from COVID-19. The conserved cysteine and the conserved F or W are not part of the CDR3 here. A D gene is named only where the DNA matches it firmly.

ASSLDSTGLDTQY	TRBD1	TRBJ2-3	TRBV27
ASSATTESEAF	.	TRBJ1-1	TRBV9
ASSQGRGGGPQH	.	TRBJ1-5	TRBV3-1/TRBV3-2
ASSRRTEGYT	.	TRBJ1-2	TRBV3-1/TRBV3-2
ASSVLAGISYEQY	TRBD2	TRBJ2-7	TRBV5-1
ASSQDFSAGADTQY	TRBD2	TRBJ2-3	TRBV4-2
ASGPSGGFEQF	TRBD2	TRBJ2-1	TRBV12-5
ASSFGQGKVGGYT	TRBD1	TRBJ1-2	TRBV28
ASNREYGYT	.	TRBJ1-2	TRBV6-6
ASSPTAPGQGALTGELF	TRBD1	TRBJ2-2	TRBV7-9
ASSARGPTDTQY	.	TRBJ2-3	TRBV5-1
SASSGVGTSTDTQY	TRBD2	TRBJ2-3	TRBV20-1
ASSLGQKNEKLF	.	TRBJ1-4	TRBV27
ASSPLSGGAGTEAF	TRBD1	TRBJ1-1	TRBV19
ASSLKTSGNTGELF	TRBD2	TRBJ2-2	TRBV5-4
ASSFYRGGYTDTQY	TRBD2	TRBJ2-3	TRBV5-1
ASSRDRVMENSPLH	TRBD1	TRBJ1-6	TRBV18
ASSLTPPRLAGRGNTDTQY	TRBD2	TRBJ2-3	TRBV14
AISESIGDGNYGYT	.	TRBJ1-2	TRBV10-3
ATSSQRDSNQPQH	.	TRBJ1-5	TRBV15
ASSYGQGVTEAF	TRBD1	TRBJ1-1	TRBV2
ASSEVRGNNEQF	.	TRBJ2-1	TRBV2
ASSFRSGENSPLH	.	TRBJ1-6	TRBV7-2
ASSFRDRPLSPQH	TRBD1	TRBJ1-5	TRBV28
ASSPSYTEAF	.	TRBJ1-1	TRBV18
ASSPGVNYGYT	.	TRBJ1-2	TRBV4-1
ASTPLGRTEAF	.	TRBJ1-1	TRBV19